What follows describes a single TCR beta chain. This receptor's antigen is unknown. Base qualities were left out, and no much larger clone turns up one base away. From the cysteine up to the phenylalanine, the CDR3 has a length of 15 residues. Only the CDR3 DNA stays, 45 bases, in frame from base 1. From the germline V gene, CDR1 is SGHVS and CDR2 is FQNEAQ. Trimming accounts for 5 bases at V and 6 bases at J, while the number of junction bases matched to no gene is 8. TCRbeta CDR3 regions were amplified from genomic DNA by means of the immunoSEQ Assay, a bias-controlled multiplex PCR. Concerning the study's data processing: The number of nucleated cells in each sample was estimated by amplification of reference gene primers within the assay. Sequence reads were collapsed and filtered to measure the absolute abundance of every unique TCRbeta CDR3 rearrangement. For each sample, productive Simpson clonality was calculated as the square root of Simpson's diversity index over productive rearrangements. In TCRdb, the immuneACCESS table is reduced to in-frame sequences with V and J assigned. These tables do not hold every clone; where another copy was compared, an unresolved V gene accounts for under half, and the others remain unexplained. D and trimming were read from the DNA, whereas the V and J calls and clone size are those reported in that table. The table for this sample lists approximately 180,000 clones; more than 70% of them were counted only once. The ten top clones hold around a sixth of the sample.

The data originate from a study of blood T cell repertoires in COVID-19 (dated by TCRdb to the early 2020s). About the full investigation: The collaborator samples originated in the United States, Italy and Spain and spanned the acute and convalescent phases of COVID-19. The material from the prospective study consisted of cDNA or gDNA derived from T cells, B-cell-depleted T cells, or PBMCs. Subjects who had been exposed to COVID-19, were actively infected with it, or had recovered from it provided the deeply sampled blood TCRbeta repertoires that made up the dataset. The repertoires were made available in a free public database intended to serve as a resource for research on the immune response to SARS-CoV-2. Samples came from the ongoing ImmuneRACE study (first 160 participants) plus 1,254 subjects from 6 global collaborators. Nearly every sample came with metadata listing a de-identified subject ID, COVID-19 status, age in years and sex. Where available, HLA class I and class II types were obtained from metadata supplied by the sample provider rather than from assay-based typing.

One collaborating source in Seattle enrolled patients while the patients were actively infected and followed the patients over time throughout the course of disease. Each collaborating institution followed its own protocols to collect whole blood in K2EDTA tubes. For TCRbeta analysis, collaborators shipped samples as frozen whole blood, isolated PBMCs, or DNA extracted from either of those sample types. Broad study findings and their caveats: The quantity of clinical and demographic metadata differed by source and by participant and was supplied without curation.

The chain joins TRBV7-8 to TRBJ2-4, with 9 bases in between that match TRBD1. The source is a person aged 65-85 years with COVID-19, enrolled during active disease. The specimen sequenced was peripheral blood. CDR3 protein: CASSGRDRVTNIQYF. The nucleotide sequence is TGTGCCAGCAGCGGCCGGGACAGGGTGACAAACATTCAGTACTTC.